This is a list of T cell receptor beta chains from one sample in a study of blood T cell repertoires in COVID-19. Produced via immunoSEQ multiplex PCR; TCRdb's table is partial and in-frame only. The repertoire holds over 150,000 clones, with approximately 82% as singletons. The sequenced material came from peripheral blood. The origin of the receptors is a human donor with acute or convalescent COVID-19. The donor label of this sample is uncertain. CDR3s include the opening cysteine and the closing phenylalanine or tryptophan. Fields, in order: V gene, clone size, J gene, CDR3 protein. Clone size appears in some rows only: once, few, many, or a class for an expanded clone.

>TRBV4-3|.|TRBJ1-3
CASSQVVSSGNTIYF
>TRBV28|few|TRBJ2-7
CASSLEASRYEQYF
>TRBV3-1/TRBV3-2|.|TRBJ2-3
CASSQDRGTVSTDTQYF
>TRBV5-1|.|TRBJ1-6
CASHPTGSSYNSPLHF
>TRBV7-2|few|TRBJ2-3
CASSLVQGLDTQYF
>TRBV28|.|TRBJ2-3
CASSSLSGSGPDTQYF
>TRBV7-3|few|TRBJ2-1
CASSSSPGLAGGHEQFF
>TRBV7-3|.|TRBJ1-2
CASSPGGASRDYGYTF
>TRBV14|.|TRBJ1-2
CASSSATNYGYTF
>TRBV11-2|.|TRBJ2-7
CASSLLGLAADEQYF
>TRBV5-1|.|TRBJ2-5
CASSPDGETQYF
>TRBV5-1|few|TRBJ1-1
CASSPGDSANTEAFF
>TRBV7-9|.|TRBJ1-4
CASSPGQGKGEKLFF
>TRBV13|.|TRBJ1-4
CASSLGGTNEKLFF
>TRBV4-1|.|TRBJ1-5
CASSQAGTGGAAGNQPQHF
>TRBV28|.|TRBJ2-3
CASRSQGSDTQYF
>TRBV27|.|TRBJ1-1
CASSSGGRAEAFF
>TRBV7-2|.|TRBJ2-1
CASASGIYNEQFF
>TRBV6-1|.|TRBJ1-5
CASSERGLDNQPQHF
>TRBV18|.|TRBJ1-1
CASSPAPQGMTEAFF
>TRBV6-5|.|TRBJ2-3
CASSGGGSTDTQYF
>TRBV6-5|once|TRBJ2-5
CASNQEGFRGTQYF
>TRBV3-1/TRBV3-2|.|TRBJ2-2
CASSRGLAGPNTGELFF
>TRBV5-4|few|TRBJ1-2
CASSLAGGTTNYGYTF